The subject of this entry is one T cell receptor beta chain. Sequencing was performed with immunoSEQ multiplex PCR; in TCRdb, only in-frame clones are kept and a portion is missing. The sample yields about 280,000 clones, 85% seen once. The CDR3 is made up of 14 amino acids. Germline assignment: CDR1 SGHAT and CDR2 FQNNGV. V dropped 2 bases and J dropped 5 bases, with 12 bases sitting between them. The data were taken from a study of blood T cell repertoires in COVID-19. The TCR was taken from a woman between 50 and 59 years old who had recovered from COVID-19. The material sequenced was PBMCs or T cells enriched from blood (not recorded which). The chain combines TRBV11-2 with TRBJ2-5; TRBD2 might be the D (6 bases). The CDR3 loop is CASSLSRAGETQYF. CDR3 nucleotide sequence: TGTGCCAGCAGCTTATCCAGGGCGGGGGAGACCCAGTACTTC.